Below, 10 T cell receptor beta chains from the same sample are listed, as sequenced in a study of shared clonotypes between healthy human individuals. Produced via immunoSEQ multiplex PCR; TCRdb's table is partial and in-frame only. The sample carries 550,000 to 850,000 clones, roughly 70% recorded once. Sequenced: memory CD4+ T cells sorted from blood. Subset of the sample: CD45RA-negative fraction. These receptors were collected from a woman between 25 and 40 years old in good health.

The chain employs TRBV6-6 and TRBJ1-2; TRBD1 matches at 7 bases. The CDR3 covers 11 residues. The V segment lost 5 bases and the J segment 8 bases; nucleotides outside the gene matches: 2. From germline, CDR1 is MNHNY and CDR2 SVGAGI (reference sequence). The CDR3 loop is CASSLGGGYTF. The CDR3 DNA sequence: TGTGCCAGCAGTCTAGGGGGCGGCTACACCTTC.

In its sample, this clone was seen a few times. The V gene is TRBV4-1, the J gene TRBJ1-4, with 9 bases lining up with TRBD1. Germline CDR1 is MGHRA and CDR2 is YSYEKL. The V and J ends lost 1 base and 7 bases, in that order; junction bases with no gene match: 7. This CDR3 has 16 amino acids. This CDR3 reads CASSQGPGQGIEKLFF. Written as DNA, the CDR3 is TGCGCCAGCAGCCAAGGACCGGGACAGGGCATTGAAAAACTGTTTTTT.

J is TRBJ2-5 and V is TRBV7-7, with D perhaps being TRBD1 or TRBD2 (5 bases each). In germline, CDR1 is SSHAT, CDR2 FNYEAQ (reference sequence). CDR3 length equals 16 residues. Trimming took 2 bases from V and 4 from J, leaving 17 bases between them. CDR3 loop: CASSLLGAVEGETQYF. The CDR3 region has the DNA TGTGCCAGCAGCTTACTCGGGGCAGTTGAGGGAGAGACCCAGTACTTC. Variable domain in full (rest from reference TRBV7-7 and TRBJ2-5): GAGVSQSPRYKVTKRGQDVTLRCDPISSHATLYWYQQALGQGPEFLTYFNYEAQPDKSGLPSDRFSAERPEGSISTLTIQRTEQRDSAMYRCASSLLGAVEGETQYFGPGTRLLVL.

CDR3 nucleotides: TGTGCCAGCAGCCCCGGGACTAGAGGCAGTGAGCAGTTCTTC. Its translation: CASSPGTRGSEQFF. The chain has TRBV7-2 and TRBJ2-1; TRBD2 aligns across 8 bases. With 5 bases clipped from V and 9 bases from J, the junction kept 9 bases outside the gene matches. Germline V gene sequence: CDR1 SGHTA, CDR2 FQGNSA. This CDR3 contains 14 residues.

This clone was detected once. The gene calls are TRBV30 and TRBJ1-5, with 7 bases aligning to TRBD1. Per the germline V gene, CDR1 is GTSNPN and CDR2 is SVGIG (reference sequence). The CDR3 is 13 residues long. The junction had 5 bases not matched to a gene; V was cut back by 2 bases and J by 7 bases. CDR3 amino acids: CAWSQGGSQPQHF. The CDR3 coding sequence is TGTGCCTGGAGTCAGGGGGGGAGCCAGCCCCAGCATTTT.

The table lists this clone with a count of one. This chain's CDR3 is CASRLTSGVREQYF. In DNA, the CDR3 is TGTGCCAGCAGGCTGACTAGCGGGGTAAGAGAGCAGTACTTC. The J gene is TRBJ2-7, the V gene TRBV7-2; TRBD2 aligns across 11 bases. V lost 6 bases and J lost 7; bases outside the gene matches: 8. CDR1 and CDR2 (germline): SGHTA, FQGNSA. This CDR3 contains 14 residues.

The chain has TRBV28 and TRBJ2-7, with D unresolved. V lost 3 bases, J lost 3 bases, and 9 bases lay in between. This CDR3 spans 13 amino acids. Germline loops: CDR1 MDHEN, CDR2 SYDVKM. The CDR3 region is CASSFQSHYEQYF. CDR3 DNA: TGTGCCAGCAGTTTCCAGAGCCACTACGAGCAGTACTTC. Using reference TRBV28 and TRBJ2-7 for the parts outside the CDR3, the full variable domain is DVKVTQSSRYLVKRTGEKVFLECVQDMDHENMFWYRQDPGLGLRLIYFSYDVKMKEKGDIPEGYSVSREKKERFSLILESASTNQTSMYLCASSFQSHYEQYFGPGTRLTVT.

This sequence joins TRBV6-4 and TRBJ2-7, with D possibly being TRBD1 (6 bases). Germline V lookup: CDR1 MRHNA, CDR2 SNTAGT. This CDR3 contains 14 residues. V lost 4 bases and J 2 bases, leaving 12 bases between the germline ends. CDR3: CASSVTGTPYEQYF. As DNA, the CDR3 is TGTGCCAGCAGTGTAACAGGGACCCCCTACGAGCAGTACTTC.

V and J are TRBV9 and TRBJ2-7; the D gene is possibly TRBD2 (5 bases). This CDR3 has 13 amino acids. The germline V gene has CDR1 SGDLS and CDR2 YYNGEE. The V gene lost 1 base and the J gene lost 4 bases, with 9 bases spanning the gap. The chain's CDR3 is CASSVYSDYEQYF. DNA for the CDR3: TGTGCCAGCAGCGTATATAGCGATTACGAGCAGTACTTC.

The chain couples TRBV5-1 to TRBJ2-7; perhaps TRBD1 as D (6 bases). This CDR3 region has 17 residues. Germline assignment: CDR1 SGHRS and CDR2 YFSETQ. V was shortened by 5 bases and J by 3 bases, with 24 bases between the two germline ends. CDR3 region: CASSDRQEEALNYEQYF. CDR3 DNA sequence: TGCGCCAGCAGTGATCGACAGGAGGAAGCGCTGAACTACGAGCAGTACTTC.